The 16 T cell receptor beta chains below all came from one sample that was sequenced in a study of cytomegalovirus exposure and HLA in healthy donors. 60 Vbeta and 13 Jbeta primers were used in PCR. The protocol was immunoSEQ multiplex PCR, while the TCRdb copy is restricted to in-frame clones and leaves out a portion. The sample carries more than 100,000 clones, around two thirds recorded once. Material: PBMCs. These receptors were obtained from a middle-aged woman in good health and CMV-seronegative.

The chain links TRBV6-6 to TRBJ1-5, with 7 bases aligning to TRBD1. The CDR3 is 16 amino acids. Per germline, CDR1 MNHNY and CDR2 SVGAGI (reference sequence). Trimming at V came to 2 bases and at J to 6 bases, leaving 10 bases not matched to a gene. CDR3 sequence: CASSYEGARGSQPQHF. CDR3 in DNA: TGTGCCAGCAGTTACGAGGGGGCGCGGGGAAGTCAGCCCCAGCATTTT.

The V call is TRBV19, the J call TRBJ1-4; the D is unclear. Between the trimmed V and J ends, which lost 3 bases and 5 bases, there was a span of 13 bases. CDR1 is LNHDA and CDR2 is SQIVND in the germline V gene (reference sequence). The CDR3 is 15 residues long. CDR3: CASSIQTYPNEKLFF. For the CDR3, the DNA is TGTGCCAGTAGTATCCAGACTTATCCCAATGAAAAACTGTTTTTT.

V gene TRBV19 combines with J gene TRBJ1-1; tentative D call: TRBD1 (6 bases). V was cut by 3 bases and J by 1 base, with 12 bases left in between. Germline assignment: CDR1 LNHDA and CDR2 SQIVND (reference sequence). The CDR3 length is 15 residues. CDR3 DNA sequence: TGTGCCAGTAGTATCGGCTGGACAGAGAACACTGAAGCTTTCTTT. It specifies CASSIGWTENTEAFF. The full variable domain, completed using reference TRBV19 and TRBJ1-1, is DGGITQSPKYLFRKEGQNVTLSCEQNLNHDAMYWYRQDPGQGLRLIYYSQIVNDFQKGDIAEGYSVSREKKESFPLTVTSAQKNPTAFYLCASSIGWTENTEAFFGQGTRLTVV.

The genes are TRBV7-9 and TRBJ1-5; 8 nucleotides agree with TRBD1. The CDR3 sequence is 14 residues long. V shed 7 bases and J 3 bases; nucleotides not matched to a gene: 5. The V gene's germline CDR1 is SEHNR and CDR2 FQNEAQ (reference sequence). In nucleotides, the CDR3 is TGTGCCAGCAATTCAGGGGGCTACAATCAGCCCCAGCATTTT. Its translation is CASNSGGYNQPQHF.

The V and J genes are TRBV28 and TRBJ1-2, with 8 bases identical to TRBD1. This CDR3 has 13 residues. CDR1 and CDR2 from the germline V gene are MDHEN and SYDVKM. The V gene end was trimmed by 7 bases and the J gene end by 8 bases; junction bases not matched to a gene: 9. This chain's CDR3 is CASTTQGARGYTF. The CDR3 DNA sequence: TGTGCCAGCACCACTCAGGGGGCGCGAGGCTACACCTTC.

The chain couples TRBV19 to TRBJ1-1, with D unclear. The germline CDR1 and CDR2 sequences are LNHDA and SQIVND (reference sequence). The CDR3 runs to 12 residues. Trimming pared 10 bases from V and 11 bases from J, leaving 20 bases between. For the CDR3, the DNA is TGTGCCACACGTGACCCATCTAGTGGGGCTTTCTTT. Encoded protein: CATRDPSSGAFF.

The V and J genes are TRBV2 and TRBJ2-2; TRBD2 aligns across 12 bases. V shed 11 bases and J 1 base; nucleotides not matched to a gene: 2. The CDR3 has 14 amino acids. Germline CDR1 reads SNHLY; CDR2 reads FYNNEI. The chain's CDR3 is CAGLAGLNTGELFF. For the CDR3, the DNA is TGTGCCGGACTAGCGGGGCTGAACACCGGGGAGCTGTTTTTT.

The chain joins TRBV6-5 to TRBJ2-2; TRBD1 matches 10 bases. The CDR3 is 15 amino acids. Germline V gene sequence: CDR1 MNHEY, CDR2 SVGAGI. V shed 7 bases, J shed 4 bases, and the junction held 6 bases outside the gene matches. The CDR3 DNA reads as TGTGCCAGCACCTGGGACAGGGGAAGCACCGGGGAGCTGTTTTTT. It specifies CASTWDRGSTGELFF.

The table lists this clone with a few counts. The chain couples TRBV30 to TRBJ2-5, with a tentative D call TRBD1 (5 bases). Between the trimmed V and J ends, which lost 4 bases and 3 bases, there was a span of 18 bases. This CDR3 has 15 amino acids. From germline, CDR1 is GTSNPN and CDR2 SVGIG (reference sequence). In nucleotides, the CDR3 is TGTGCCTGGAAGGCGTTAGGGGCAACCAAAGAGACCCAGTACTTC. This gives the protein CAWKALGATKETQYF.

Many counts were recorded for this clone. The V call is TRBV19, the J call TRBJ2-3; weak D call: TRBD2 (6 bases). V shed 1 base and J shed 1 base, with 12 bases lying between them. Germline V gene lookup returns CDR1 LNHDA and CDR2 SQIVND (reference sequence). The CDR3 consists of 16 residues. The CDR3: CASSIGFTGGTDTQYF. The CDR3, as DNA: TGTGCCAGTAGTATAGGATTCACGGGAGGCACAGATACGCAGTATTTT.

A few counts support this clone. CDR3 amino acids: CASSDRAQAQAFF. The CDR3 coding sequence is TGTGCCAGCAGTGACAGGGCCCAGGCCCAAGCTTTCTTT. This chain joins TRBV6-1 and TRBJ1-1, with D maybe TRBD1 (5 bases). The CDR3 totals 13 residues. V gave up 3 bases and J gave up 9 bases, with 14 bases separating them. Germline CDR1 is MNHNS and CDR2 is SASEGT.

The chain has TRBV28 and TRBJ1-2; possibly TRBD1 for D (6 bases). V lost 3 bases and J lost 8, with 22 bases in between. Germline CDR1 and CDR2: MDHEN and SYDVKM. CDR3 size: 16 residues. The CDR3, as DNA: TGTGCCAGCAGTTTTAGCTTCCGAGGGCAGGGGAACGGCTACACCTTC. As protein: CASSFSFRGQGNGYTF.

V and J are TRBV19 and TRBJ2-3, with D maybe TRBD1 (5 bases). The CDR3 loop spans 12 amino acids. Germline V gives CDR1 LNHDA, CDR2 SQIVND (reference sequence). V lost 2 bases and J 7 bases, leaving 7 bases between the germline ends. CDR3 bases: TGTGCCAGTAGTATAAAGGGGCATACGCAGTATTTT. Encoded protein: CASSIKGHTQYF.

This clone came up a few times. The V gene is TRBV29-1, the J gene TRBJ1-4; D is perhaps TRBD1 (5 bases). Germline CDR1 and CDR2: SQVTM and ANQGSEA. The CDR3 spans 12 residues. V lost 5 bases and J lost 3, with 7 bases in between. The CDR3 sequence is CSVRGANEKLFF. CDR3 nucleotide sequence: TGCAGCGTTCGGGGGGCTAATGAAAAACTGTTTTTT.

The rearrangement joins TRBV7-2 to TRBJ2-1, with D possibly TRBD2 on 7 matching bases. V was shortened by 5 bases and J by 2 bases, with 10 bases between the two germline ends. The CDR3 has 14 residues. In germline, CDR1 is SGHTA, CDR2 FQGNSA. The CDR3, as DNA: TGTGCCAGCAGCCCGGGGGGCCCCTACAATGAGCAGTTCTTC. Protein: CASSPGGPYNEQFF.

The V gene is TRBV7-2, the J gene TRBJ1-4; unclear D gene. The CDR3 loop spans 17 amino acids. The V and J ends lost 3 bases and 4 bases respectively, with 18 bases between them. Germline assignment: CDR1 SGHTA and CDR2 FQGNSA. CDR3 nucleotides: TGTGCCAGCAGCTTTCTCGGACGGGGAAGCTTTAATGAAAAACTGTTTTTT. It specifies CASSFLGRGSFNEKLFF.